These 27 T cell receptor beta chains share one sample of origin, sequenced in a study of blood T cell repertoires in COVID-19. Data came from immunoSEQ multiplex PCR; TCRdb stores just in-frame clones and leaves some out. The sample carries under 35,000 clones, 70% to 80% recorded once. The material sequenced was peripheral blood. The receptors derive from an older man with acute or convalescent COVID-19.

The chain recombines TRBV5-6 with TRBJ1-6, with 10 bases that match TRBD1. Trimming removed 4 bases from V and 6 bases from J; junction bases left unmatched: 10. Germline-derived CDR1 and CDR2 are SGHDT and YYEEEE. The CDR3 is made up of 17 amino acids. CDR3 in DNA: TGTGCCAGCAGCAAGACAGGGGGCTTTACTCCTAATTCACCCCTCCACTTT. It translates to CASSKTGGFTPNSPLHF. Complete variable domain (other parts from reference TRBV5-6 and TRBJ1-6): DAGVTQSPTHLIKTRGQQVTLRCSPKSGHDTVSWYQQALGQGPQFIFQYYEEEERQRGNFPDRFSGHQFPNYSSELNVNALLLGDSALYLCASSKTGGFTPNSPLHFGNGTRLTVT.

The table lists this clone with a few counts. The V and J genes are TRBV5-5 and TRBJ1-6, with 8 bases matching TRBD1. This CDR3 contains 15 residues. With V trimmed by 4 bases and J by 5 bases, 5 bases remained unmatched. The V gene's germline CDR1 is SGHKS and CDR2 YYEKEE (reference sequence). The CDR3 here is CASSAGQGNNSPLHF. The CDR3 DNA reads TGTGCCAGCAGCGCCGGACAGGGAAATAATTCACCCCTCCACTTT.

This sequence joins TRBV27 and TRBJ2-1; TRBD2 aligns across 9 bases. The CDR3 sequence is 17 residues long. Germline lookup yields CDR1 MNHEY and CDR2 SMNVEV (reference sequence). V gave up 5 bases and J gave up 7 bases; unmatched junction bases: 15. For the CDR3, the DNA is TGTGCCAGCAGTCCCCGTTTTATTGCGGGAGGGAGAAATGAGCAGTTCTTC. Amino acid sequence: CASSPRFIAGGRNEQFF.

This chain joins TRBV4-2 and TRBJ2-1; tentative D call: TRBD2 (6 bases). CDR3 size: 16 residues. Germline CDR1 and CDR2: LGHNA and YNFKEQ. Between the trimmed V and J ends, which lost 0 bases and 2 bases, there was a span of 11 bases. In DNA form, the CDR3 reads TGTGCCAGCAGCCAAGAGAGTGGGAGGACCTACAATGAGCAGTTCTTC. Residues: CASSQESGRTYNEQFF.

The V and J genes are TRBV9 and TRBJ2-5; D might be TRBD2 (5 bases). The CDR3 contains 14 residues. Germline V gives CDR1 SGDLS, CDR2 YYNGEE. Trimming took 0 bases from V and 9 from J, leaving 15 bases between them. In nucleotides, the CDR3 is TGTGCCAGCAGCGTAGCGATCCACGAGGGTGCCCAGTACTTC. Residues: CASSVAIHEGAQYF.

The V gene is TRBV3-1 (or the pseudogene TRBV3-2), the J gene TRBJ2-2, with 7 bases fitting TRBD1. Germline V gives CDR1 LGHDT, CDR2 YNNKEL (reference sequence). After removal of 4 bases from V and 4 bases from J, the junction contained 3 bases not matched to a gene. CDR3 length equals 14 residues. This CDR3 reads CASSLRQGTGELFF. DNA of the CDR3: TGTGCCAGCAGCCTGAGACAGGGCACCGGGGAGCTGTTTTTT.

The V and J genes are TRBV28 and TRBJ2-7; D might be TRBD1 (6 bases). The V gene lost 6 bases and the J gene lost 1 base, with 16 bases spanning the gap. Germline V gives CDR1 MDHEN, CDR2 SYDVKM. This CDR3 contains 15 residues. The CDR3 loop reads CASRSQGTSSYEQYF. DNA for the CDR3: TGTGCCAGCAGGTCACAGGGTACATCATCCTACGAGCAGTACTTC.

The V and J genes are TRBV11-1 and TRBJ2-5; 9 nucleotides line up with TRBD1. The CDR3 spans 15 residues. The V gene's germline CDR1 is SGHAT and CDR2 FQDESV (reference sequence). The J segment lost 6 bases and the V segment lost 5 bases, leaving 10 bases of the junction unmatched. The CDR3 loop reads CASSPQTGGRKTQYF. CDR3 coding DNA: TGTGCCAGCAGCCCGCAGACAGGGGGAAGGAAGACCCAGTACTTC.

The gene calls are TRBV5-1 and TRBJ2-6, with D possibly matching TRBD1 (6 bases). The V gene lost 9 bases and the J gene lost 4 bases, with 20 bases spanning the gap. The CDR3 contains 16 residues. Germline-derived CDR1 and CDR2 are SGHRS and YFSETQ. CDR3 sequence: CATADRHLPGANVLTF. CDR3 sequence (DNA): TGCGCCACCGCGGACAGACACCTTCCCGGGGCCAACGTCCTGACTTTC. Based on the CDR3 plus reference TRBV5-1 and TRBJ2-6, the full variable domain is KAGVTQTPRYLIKTRGQQVTLSCSPISGHRSVSWYQQTPGQGLQFLFEYFSETQRNKGNFPGRFSGRQFSNSRSEMNVSTLELGDSALYLCATADRHLPGANVLTFGAGSRLTVL.

The chain recombines TRBV5-1 with TRBJ2-7, with TRBD2 identical over 7 bases. The trim removed 4 bases at V and 3 bases at J, leaving 13 bases unmatched. In germline, CDR1 is SGHRS, CDR2 YFSETQ. The CDR3 spans 16 residues. This chain's CDR3 is CASSLIGGDLGYEQYF. CDR3 nucleotide sequence: TGCGCCAGCAGCCTGATTGGGGGGGATTTGGGCTACGAGCAGTACTTC.

The chain couples TRBV7-8 to TRBJ2-7, with 9 bases lining up with TRBD1. The V gene's germline CDR1 is SGHVS and CDR2 FQNEAQ. The CDR3 loop spans 14 amino acids. Germline trimming cut 4 bases from V and 5 bases from J; bases unmatched to any gene: 6. CDR3 in amino acids: CASSSRTGAHEQYF. The DNA for the CDR3 is TGTGCCAGCAGCTCCCGGACAGGGGCCCACGAGCAGTACTTC.

The gene calls are TRBV9 and TRBJ2-3, with TRBD1 matching 8 bases. The V segment lost 6 bases and the J segment 10 bases; nucleotides outside the gene matches: 16. The length of the CDR3 is 15 residues. Germline-derived CDR1 and CDR2 are SGDLS and YYNGEE. CDR3 sequence: CASTAGGQALGPQYF. The DNA of the CDR3 is TGTGCCAGCACCGCCGGGGGACAGGCCTTGGGCCCGCAGTATTTT.

This sequence joins TRBV4-1 and TRBJ2-2, with 7 nucleotides matching TRBD2. Trimming removed 1 base from V and 4 bases from J; junction bases left unmatched: 12. The CDR3 is 18 amino acids. The germline gives CDR1 MGHRA, CDR2 YSYEKL. The CDR3 reads CASSQGPLKSGATGELFF. The DNA for the CDR3 is TGCGCCAGCAGCCAAGGCCCCCTAAAGAGCGGGGCCACCGGGGAGCTGTTTTTT.

The rearrangement links TRBV9 to TRBJ2-7; 10 positions agree with TRBD1. Germline-derived CDR1 and CDR2 are SGDLS and YYNGEE. The CDR3 extends over 16 amino acids. The junction had 9 bases not matched to a gene; V was cut back by 4 bases and J by 2 bases. CDR3 residues: CASSYGWGQGTYEQYF. The DNA for the CDR3 is TGTGCCAGCAGCTATGGATGGGGACAGGGGACCTACGAGCAGTACTTC.

The rearrangement links TRBV5-1 to TRBJ2-4; TRBD1 matches 9 bases. With 5 bases clipped from V and 2 bases from J, the junction kept 2 bases outside the gene matches. This CDR3 has 14 amino acids. CDR1 and CDR2 (germline): SGHRS, YFSETQ. This CDR3 is CASRQGASKNIQYF. The DNA for the CDR3 is TGCGCCAGCAGACAGGGGGCGTCCAAAAACATTCAGTACTTC.

The gene calls are TRBV28 and TRBJ2-1; 7 nucleotides align to TRBD1. There are 16 residues in the CDR3. CDR1 is MDHEN, CDR2 SYDVKM, per germline. V was clipped by 7 bases and J by 4 bases; unmatched bases: 13. As DNA, the CDR3 is TGTGCCAGCATCGAGAGCGGACAGGAGTCTTACAATGAGCAGTTCTTC. Amino acids: CASIESGQESYNEQFF.

The chain employs TRBV30 and TRBJ1-5; the match to TRBD1 covers 9 bases. The ends lost 2 bases at V and 0 bases at J; junction bases unmatched: 8. This CDR3 is 17 amino acids long. CDR1 and CDR2 from the germline V gene are GTSNPN and SVGIG (reference sequence). This CDR3 reads CAWSLKDRGISNQPQHF. The DNA of the CDR3 is TGTGCCTGGAGTCTGAAAGACAGGGGGATTAGCAATCAGCCCCAGCATTTT.

The rearrangement uses TRBV2 and TRBJ2-1; a weak D match, TRBD2 (6 bases). CDR1 SNHLY and CDR2 FYNNEI come from the germline V gene. Deletions cut 3 bases from V and 5 bases from J, with 8 bases between. The CDR3 length is 13 residues. CDR3 nucleotides: TGTGCCAGCAGTGAGGAGCGGGACAATGAGCAGTTCTTC. This translates into CASSEERDNEQFF.

The rearrangement joins TRBV19 to TRBJ2-5; 7 nucleotides agree with TRBD1. Germline V gives CDR1 LNHDA, CDR2 SQIVND (reference sequence). V shed 1 base, J shed 3 bases, and the junction held 11 bases outside the gene matches. This CDR3 spans 17 amino acids. The CDR3 reads CASSIGSRGQMKETQYF. The CDR3 DNA sequence: TGTGCCAGTAGTATAGGTTCGAGGGGACAGATGAAAGAGACCCAGTACTTC. Variable domain in full (rest from reference TRBV19 and TRBJ2-5): DGGITQSPKYLFRKEGQNVTLSCEQNLNHDAMYWYRQDPGQGLRLIYYSQIVNDFQKGDIAEGYSVSREKKESFPLTVTSAQKNPTAFYLCASSIGSRGQMKETQYFGPGTRLLVL.

The chain couples TRBV9 to TRBJ2-7; 7 bases align to TRBD1. The ends lost 4 bases at V and 6 bases at J; junction bases unmatched: 13. Germline V gives CDR1 SGDLS, CDR2 YYNGEE. The CDR3 is 15 amino acids. The CDR3 loop reads CASSSGQTSYVEQYF. In DNA, the CDR3 is TGTGCCAGCAGCTCGGGACAGACATCCTACGTCGAGCAGTACTTC.

V gene TRBV9 combines with J gene TRBJ2-2, with D tentatively TRBD2 (6 bases). CDR3 length equals 16 residues. CDR1 and CDR2 (germline): SGDLS, YYNGEE. The ends were cut back, 10 bases at V and 3 bases at J, with 22 bases in the middle. CDR3 protein: CAAGGGASEDTGELFF. CDR3 coding DNA: TGTGCCGCCGGGGGTGGGGCTAGCGAGGACACCGGGGAGCTGTTTTTT.

The chain combines TRBV2 with TRBJ1-1; maybe TRBD1 (6 bases). V was trimmed by 3 bases and J by 1 base, leaving 12 bases between them. The CDR3 totals 15 residues. CDR1 is SNHLY, CDR2 FYNNEI, per germline. This CDR3 reads CASSDGQSGNTEAFF. The CDR3 DNA is TGTGCCAGCAGTGATGGACAGAGCGGGAACACTGAAGCTTTCTTT.

Only a few counts were recorded for this clone. The chain employs TRBV24-1 and TRBJ2-7, with 8 bases that match TRBD2. Germline assignment: CDR1 KGHDR and CDR2 SFDVKD. The CDR3 runs to 15 residues. After removal of 8 bases from V and 0 bases from J, the junction contained 8 bases not matched to a gene. The CDR3 sequence is CATTQPGGVSYEQYF. In DNA, the CDR3 is TGTGCCACCACCCAACCGGGGGGGGTCTCCTACGAGCAGTACTTC.

The CDR3, as DNA: TGTGCCAGCAGCTCACCTACAGGGTACACCTATAATTCACCCCTCCACTTT. It specifies CASSSPTGYTYNSPLHF. The rearrangement links TRBV7-2 to TRBJ1-6, with D possibly matching TRBD1 (6 bases). Trimming removed 4 bases from V and 2 bases from J, with 15 bases in between. The CDR3 totals 17 residues. CDR1 and CDR2 from the germline V gene are SGHTA and FQGNSA. Drawing the rest from reference TRBV7-2 and TRBJ1-6, the complete variable domain is GAGVSQSPSNKVTEKGKDVELRCDPISGHTALYWYRQSLGQGLEFLIYFQGNSAPDKSGLPSDRFSAERTGGSVSTLTIQRTQQEDSAVYLCASSSPTGYTYNSPLHFGNGTRLTVT.

This clone turned up a few times. V is TRBV27 and J is TRBJ2-1, with 7 bases lining up with TRBD2. CDR1 is MNHEY, CDR2 SMNVEV, per germline (reference sequence). With 10 bases clipped from V and 1 base from J, the junction kept 7 bases outside the gene matches. The CDR3 extends over 14 amino acids. The CDR3 DNA sequence: TGTGCCACCCAACGAGCGGGATCCTACAATGAGCAGTTCTTC. This gives the protein CATQRAGSYNEQFF.

This clone was recorded once. The chain couples TRBV7-3 to TRBJ2-1, with 9 bases identical to TRBD2. The germline gives CDR1 SGHTA, CDR2 FQGTGA. The CDR3 runs to 17 residues. V dropped 0 bases and J dropped 7; count of bases not matched to a gene: 10. The CDR3 is CASSLTFSGTSLNEQFF. CDR3 nucleotide sequence: TGTGCCAGCAGCTTAACGTTCTCCGGGACTAGCTTAAATGAGCAGTTCTTC.

The gene calls are TRBV10-3 and TRBJ2-5; TRBD1 matches at 7 bases. The V gene end was trimmed by 0 bases and the J gene end by 5 bases; junction bases not matched to a gene: 3. The CDR3 loop spans 14 amino acids. From germline, CDR1 is ENHRY and CDR2 SYGVKD. DNA for the CDR3: TGTGCCATCAGTGAGTCGACAGGGTGGGAGACCCAGTACTTC. This sequence encodes CAISESTGWETQYF.